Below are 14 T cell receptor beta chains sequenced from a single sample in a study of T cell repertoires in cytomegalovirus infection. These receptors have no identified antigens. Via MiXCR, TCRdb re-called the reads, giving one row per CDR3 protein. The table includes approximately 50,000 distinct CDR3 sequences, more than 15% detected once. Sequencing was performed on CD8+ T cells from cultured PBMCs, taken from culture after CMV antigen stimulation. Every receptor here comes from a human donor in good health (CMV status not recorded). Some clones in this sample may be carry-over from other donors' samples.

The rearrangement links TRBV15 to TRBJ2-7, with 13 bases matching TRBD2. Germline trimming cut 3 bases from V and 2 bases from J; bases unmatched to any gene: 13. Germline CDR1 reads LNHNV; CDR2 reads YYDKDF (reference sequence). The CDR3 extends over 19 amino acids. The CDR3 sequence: CATSSTGTSGITIPYEQYF. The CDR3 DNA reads TGTGCCACCAGCAGTACCGGGACTAGCGGGATTACCATCCCCTACGAGCAGTACTTC.

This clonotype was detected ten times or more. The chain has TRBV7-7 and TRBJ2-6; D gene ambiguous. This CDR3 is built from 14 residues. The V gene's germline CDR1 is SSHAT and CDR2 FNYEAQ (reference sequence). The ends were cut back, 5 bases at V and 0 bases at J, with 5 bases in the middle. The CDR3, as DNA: TGTGCCAGCAGCCCGGGCTCTGGGGCCAACGTCCTGACTTTC. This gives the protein CASSPGSGANVLTF. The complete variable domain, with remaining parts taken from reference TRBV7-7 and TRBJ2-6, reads GAGVSQSPRYKVTKRGQDVTLRCDPISSHATLYWYQQALGQGPEFLTYFNYEAQPDKSGLPSDRFSAERPEGSISTLTIQRTEQRDSAMYRCASSPGSGANVLTFGAGSRLTVL.

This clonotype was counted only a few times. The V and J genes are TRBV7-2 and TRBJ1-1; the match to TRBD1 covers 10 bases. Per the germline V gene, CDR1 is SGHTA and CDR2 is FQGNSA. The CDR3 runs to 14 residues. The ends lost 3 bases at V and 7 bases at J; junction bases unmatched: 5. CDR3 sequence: CASSFSGTGVEAFF. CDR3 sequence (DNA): TGTGCCAGCAGCTTTTCGGGGACAGGGGTTGAAGCTTTCTTT.

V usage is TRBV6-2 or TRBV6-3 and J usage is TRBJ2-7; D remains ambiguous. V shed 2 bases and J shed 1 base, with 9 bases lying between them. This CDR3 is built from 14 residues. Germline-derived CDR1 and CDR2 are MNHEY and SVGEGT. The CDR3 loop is CASSYPGRSYEQYF. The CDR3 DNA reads TGTGCCAGCAGTTACCCCGGACGATCCTACGAGCAGTACTTC.

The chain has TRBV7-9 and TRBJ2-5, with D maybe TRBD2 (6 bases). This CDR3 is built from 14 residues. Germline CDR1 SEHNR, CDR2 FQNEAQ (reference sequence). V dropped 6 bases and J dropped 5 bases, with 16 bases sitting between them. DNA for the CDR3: TGTGCCAGCAGGAATGGGGGGTCGGAGGAGACCCAGTACTTC. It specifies CASRNGGSEETQYF.

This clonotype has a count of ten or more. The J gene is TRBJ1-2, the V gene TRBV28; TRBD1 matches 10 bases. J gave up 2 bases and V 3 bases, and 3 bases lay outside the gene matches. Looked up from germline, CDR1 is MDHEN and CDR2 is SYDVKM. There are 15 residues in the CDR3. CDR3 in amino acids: CASSLGQGRNYGYTF. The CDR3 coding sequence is TGTGCCAGCAGTTTGGGACAGGGGAGGAACTATGGCTACACCTTC.

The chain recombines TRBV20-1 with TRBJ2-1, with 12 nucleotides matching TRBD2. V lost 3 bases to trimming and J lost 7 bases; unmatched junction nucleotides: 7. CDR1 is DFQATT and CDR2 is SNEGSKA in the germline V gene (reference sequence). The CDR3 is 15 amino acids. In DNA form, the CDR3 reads TGCAGTGCTAGTTTGACTAGCGGGAGATTGAATGAGCAGTTCTTC. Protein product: CSASLTSGRLNEQFF.

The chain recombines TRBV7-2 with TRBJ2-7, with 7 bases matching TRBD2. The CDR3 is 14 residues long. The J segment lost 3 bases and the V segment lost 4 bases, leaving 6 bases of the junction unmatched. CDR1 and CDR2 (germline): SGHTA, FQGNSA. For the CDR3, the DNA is TGTGCCAGCAGCTCCTCTAGCGGAAACTACGAGCAGTACTTC. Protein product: CASSSSSGNYEQYF.

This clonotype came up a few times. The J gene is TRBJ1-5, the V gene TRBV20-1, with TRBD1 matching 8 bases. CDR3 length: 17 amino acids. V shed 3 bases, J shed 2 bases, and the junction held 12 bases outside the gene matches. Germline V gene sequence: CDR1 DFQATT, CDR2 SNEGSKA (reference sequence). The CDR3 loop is CSASDRGPTRGNQPQHF. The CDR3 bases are TGCAGTGCTAGTGACAGGGGCCCTACTCGGGGCAATCAGCCCCAGCATTTT.

The CDR3 protein is CASRPEGGEQETQYF. The CDR3 DNA sequence: TGTGCCAGCAGACCAGAGGGAGGGGAGCAAGAGACCCAGTACTTC. This sequence joins TRBV11-2 and TRBJ2-5; 7 nucleotides line up with TRBD2. The junction had 9 bases not matched to a gene; V was cut back by 6 bases and J by 2 bases. In germline, CDR1 is SGHAT, CDR2 FQNNGV. The CDR3 is 15 residues long.

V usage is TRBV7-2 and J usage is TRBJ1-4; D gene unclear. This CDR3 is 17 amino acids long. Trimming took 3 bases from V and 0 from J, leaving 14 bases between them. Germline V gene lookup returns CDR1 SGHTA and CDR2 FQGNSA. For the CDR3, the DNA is TGTGCCAGCAGCTTGGGTGGGATCATTACAACTAATGAAAAACTGTTTTTT. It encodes CASSLGGIITTNEKLFF.

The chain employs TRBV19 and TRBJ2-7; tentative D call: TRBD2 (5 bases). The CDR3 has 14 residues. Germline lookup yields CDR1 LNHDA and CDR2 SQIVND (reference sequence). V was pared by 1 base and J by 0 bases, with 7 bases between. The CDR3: CASSIGSGSYEQYF. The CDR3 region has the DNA TGTGCCAGTAGTATAGGGAGCGGCTCCTACGAGCAGTACTTC.

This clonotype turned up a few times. As DNA, the CDR3 is TGTGCCAGCAGCTTAGCGAGCAGGGCGGGTGGCTACACCTTC. It translates to CASSLASRAGGYTF. This chain uses TRBV7-8 with TRBJ1-2; possibly TRBD1 for D (5 bases). V dropped 0 bases and J dropped 7 bases, with 12 bases sitting between them. Germline V lookup: CDR1 SGHVS, CDR2 FQNEAQ. The CDR3 contains 14 residues.

For the CDR3, the DNA is TGTGCTAGTGGTTCCCCTCGGGAAGGGCCCTACAATGAGCAGTTCTTC. Translation gives CASGSPREGPYNEQFF. V and J are TRBV12-5 and TRBJ2-1; the D gene is possibly TRBD2 (5 bases). The germline gives CDR1 LGHNT, CDR2 FRNRAP. The length of the CDR3 is 16 residues. The V end was cut by 4 bases, the J end by 2 bases, with 15 bases between.